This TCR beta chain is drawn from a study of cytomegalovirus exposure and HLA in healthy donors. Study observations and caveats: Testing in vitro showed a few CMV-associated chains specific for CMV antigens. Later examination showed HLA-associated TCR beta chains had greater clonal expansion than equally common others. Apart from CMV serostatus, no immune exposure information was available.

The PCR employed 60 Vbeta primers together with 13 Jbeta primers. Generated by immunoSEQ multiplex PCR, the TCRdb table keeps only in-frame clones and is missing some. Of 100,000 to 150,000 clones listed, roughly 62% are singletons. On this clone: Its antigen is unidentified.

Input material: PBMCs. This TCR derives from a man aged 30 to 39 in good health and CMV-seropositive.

The CDR3 is CASSLGPPNNEQFF. The CDR3 region has the DNA TGCGCCAGCAGCTTGGGTCCCCCTAACAATGAGCAGTTCTTC. J is TRBJ2-1 and V is TRBV5-1; D not resolved. The CDR3 is made up of 14 amino acids. Germline lookup yields CDR1 SGHRS and CDR2 YFSETQ. The V and J ends lost 0 bases and 5 bases respectively, with 9 bases between them.